The 7 T cell receptor beta chains presented below share a single source sample, sequenced in a study of siplizumab effects on memory and regulatory T cells. Generated by immunoSEQ multiplex PCR, the TCRdb table keeps only in-frame clones and is missing some. The data contain roughly 100,000 clones, about 93% of them singletons. What was sequenced was CD4+ T cells sorted from blood. These receptors originate from a human donor in good health.

The genes are TRBV4-1 and TRBJ2-5, with D possibly being TRBD2 (5 bases). The CDR3 consists of 18 residues. Germline V lookup: CDR1 MGHRA, CDR2 YSYEKL. Trimming cost V 0 bases and J 3 bases, with 20 bases left between them. The CDR3 nucleotides read TGCGCCAGCAGCCAAGATCTGGAACTCGTAGCGTTCGAAGAGACCCAGTACTTC. Its translation: CASSQDLELVAFEETQYF.

The rearrangement joins TRBV5-4 to TRBJ1-3, with 8 bases matching TRBD1. Germline loops: CDR1 SGHNT, CDR2 YYREEE (reference sequence). CDR3 size: 15 residues. Trimming at V came to 4 bases and at J to 4 bases, leaving 7 bases not matched to a gene. The CDR3 DNA sequence: TGTGCCAGCAGCCAAACAGGGGGGACGGGAAACACCATATATTTT. Translating gives CASSQTGGTGNTIYF.

This clone was seen a single time. V usage is TRBV11-3 and J usage is TRBJ2-2; 9 bases align to TRBD1. This CDR3 contains 17 residues. With V trimmed by 6 bases and J by 2 bases, 10 bases remained unmatched. Looked up from germline, CDR1 is SGHNT and CDR2 is YENEEA. The CDR3 region is CASRQGWDRDNTGELFF. The CDR3 nucleotides are TGTGCCAGCAGACAAGGGTGGGACAGGGATAACACCGGGGAGCTGTTTTTT.

The V call is TRBV6-5, the J call TRBJ2-7; 7 bases line up with TRBD1. This CDR3 region has 13 residues. Germline CDR1 MNHEY, CDR2 SVGAGI. With 6 bases clipped from V and 4 bases from J, the junction kept 6 bases outside the gene matches. The CDR3 DNA reads TGTGCCAGCAGGGCACAGGGGAAGTACGAGCAGTACTTC. This codes for CASRAQGKYEQYF.

The V call is TRBV6-5, the J call TRBJ2-3; no clear D. The CDR3 totals 13 residues. Trimming took off 6 bases at V and 6 bases at J, with 13 bases between the two ends. Per the germline V gene, CDR1 is MNHEY and CDR2 is SVGAGI. CDR3 region: CASRKGPLDTQYF. Written as DNA, the CDR3 is TGTGCCAGCAGGAAAGGACCCTTGGATACGCAGTATTTT.

V gene TRBV30 combines with J gene TRBJ1-5; the D is unclear. The CDR3 contains 13 residues. CDR1 and CDR2 from the germline V gene are GTSNPN and SVGIG (reference sequence). V was cut by 1 base and J by 0 bases, with 4 bases left in between. The CDR3 nucleotides read TGTGCCTGGAGTGGAGGTAGCAATCAGCCCCAGCATTTT. Its translation is CAWSGGSNQPQHF.

This chain links TRBV6-6 with TRBJ1-3; the D is unclear. The CDR3 length is 13 residues. V lost 2 bases and J 4 bases, leaving 6 bases between the germline ends. Germline CDR1 is MNHNY and CDR2 is SVGAGI (reference sequence). CDR3 sequence reads: CASSYGQGNTIYF. The CDR3 DNA is TGTGCCAGCAGTTACGGGCAGGGAAACACCATATATTTT.